This is a list of T cell receptor beta chains from one sample in a study of T-cell reconstitution after alpha-beta-depleted transplantation in children. TCRdb fed the PCR reads into MiXCR, producing one record per CDR3 protein. The data show about 47,000 distinct CDR3 sequences, around 56% seen once. This sample comprised peripheral blood, obtained before TCRalphabeta/CD19-depleted stem cell transplant. The receptors shown here come from a boy under two years old with SCID, due to receive a stem cell transplant. The CDR3 runs from the conserved cysteine through the conserved F or W. Fields, in order: V gene, D gene, clone size, J gene, CDR3 protein, CDR3 DNA. A D gene is named only where the DNA matches it firmly. Expanded clones get a size class; other rows say once, few or many, or leave the size out.

v_gene: TRBV7-2
d_gene: TRBD1
abundance: few
j_gene: TRBJ2-4
CDR3aa: CASSYAGTGVGKNIQYF
CDR3nt: TGTGCCAGCAGCTATGCCGGGACAGGGGTCGGCAAAAACATTCAGTACTTC

v_gene: TRBV20-1
d_gene: .
abundance: .
j_gene: TRBJ2-3
CDR3aa: CSATGPRLYTQYF
CDR3nt: TGCAGTGCAACCGGTCCAAGGCTCTATACGCAGTATTTT

v_gene: TRBV20-1
d_gene: .
abundance: .
j_gene: TRBJ2-7
CDR3aa: CSARSHLETYEQYF
CDR3nt: TGCAGTGCTAGGTCCCATCTTGAGACCTACGAGCAGTACTTC

v_gene: TRBV12-3/TRBV12-4
d_gene: TRBD2
abundance: .
j_gene: TRBJ2-3
CDR3aa: CASSPSERGSTDTQYF
CDR3nt: TGTGCCAGCAGTCCCTCGGAGCGGGGGAGCACAGATACGCAGTATTTT

v_gene: TRBV5-5
d_gene: TRBD2
abundance: .
j_gene: TRBJ2-5
CDR3aa: CASSLLGLEGETQYF
CDR3nt: TGTGCCAGCAGCTTGCTAGGACTAGAGGGAGAGACCCAGTACTTC

v_gene: TRBV29-1
d_gene: TRBD1
abundance: .
j_gene: TRBJ1-1
CDR3aa: CSVVAVRGLAFF
CDR3nt: TGCAGCGTTGTAGCGGTCAGGGGGCTGGCTTTCTTT

v_gene: TRBV4-3
d_gene: .
abundance: few
j_gene: TRBJ2-1
CDR3aa: CASSQVGGNNEQFF
CDR3nt: TGCGCCAGCAGCCAAGTAGGAGGAAACAATGAGCAGTTCTTC

v_gene: TRBV15
d_gene: .
abundance: few
j_gene: TRBJ2-4
CDR3aa: CATSRGGEQNIQYF
CDR3nt: TGTGCCACCAGCAGAGGGGGGGAACAAAACATTCAGTACTTC

v_gene: TRBV7-9
d_gene: TRBD2
abundance: .
j_gene: TRBJ2-1
CDR3aa: CASSPWGSGGNEQFF
CDR3nt: TGTGCCAGCAGCCCCTGGGGTAGCGGGGGAAATGAGCAGTTCTTC

v_gene: TRBV20-1
d_gene: .
abundance: .
j_gene: TRBJ2-5
CDR3aa: CSARDGEVRQETQYF
CDR3nt: TGCAGTGCTAGAGATGGTGAGGTTCGGCAAGAGACCCAGTACTTC

v_gene: TRBV6-1
d_gene: TRBD1
abundance: .
j_gene: TRBJ1-5
CDR3aa: CASRSRGHGNQPQHF
CDR3nt: TGTGCCAGCAGGTCCAGGGGGCATGGTAATCAGCCCCAGCATTTT

v_gene: TRBV5-1
d_gene: TRBD1
abundance: .
j_gene: TRBJ2-6
CDR3aa: CASAGTGAGANVLTF
CDR3nt: TGCGCCAGCGCCGGGACAGGGGCTGGGGCCAACGTCCTGACTTTC

v_gene: TRBV20-1
d_gene: TRBD2
abundance: few
j_gene: TRBJ2-2
CDR3aa: CSAEHREKNWGGTGELFF
CDR3nt: TGCAGTGCTGAACACCGGGAGAAAAACTGGGGAGGGACCGGGGAGCTGTTTTTT

v_gene: TRBV7-2
d_gene: TRBD2
abundance: few
j_gene: TRBJ2-7
CDR3aa: CASSLDPTTSGEQYF
CDR3nt: TGTGCCAGCAGCTTAGATCCGACGACTAGCGGGGAGCAGTACTTC

v_gene: TRBV6-5
d_gene: TRBD2
abundance: few
j_gene: TRBJ2-1
CDR3aa: CASSYEAGATYNEQFF
CDR3nt: TGTGCCAGCAGTTATGAAGCGGGGGCCACCTACAATGAGCAGTTCTTC

v_gene: TRBV19
d_gene: TRBD1
abundance: .
j_gene: TRBJ1-5
CDR3aa: CASSMSQGYCNQPQHF
CDR3nt: TGTGCCAGTAGTATGTCACAGGGGTATTGCAATCAGCCCCAGCATTTT

v_gene: TRBV5-8
d_gene: TRBD2
abundance: .
j_gene: TRBJ2-1
CDR3aa: CASSPGLAGYNEQFF
CDR3nt: TGTGCCAGCAGTCCAGGACTAGCGGGATACAATGAGCAGTTCTTC

v_gene: TRBV5-4
d_gene: .
abundance: .
j_gene: TRBJ2-1
CDR3aa: CASSLVELRGNEQFF
CDR3nt: TGTGCCAGCAGCTTGGTTGAACTTAGGGGGAATGAGCAGTTCTTC

v_gene: TRBV7-9
d_gene: .
abundance: once
j_gene: TRBJ1-4
CDR3aa: CASSRRVNEKLFF
CDR3nt: TGTGCCAGCAGCCGACGGGTTAATGAAAAACTGTTTTTT

v_gene: TRBV4-3
d_gene: .
abundance: .
j_gene: TRBJ1-5
CDR3aa: CASSQGWGSNQPQHF
CDR3nt: TGCGCCAGCAGCCAAGGTTGGGGAAGCAATCAGCCCCAGCATTTT

v_gene: TRBV18
d_gene: TRBD1
abundance: .
j_gene: TRBJ1-2
CDR3aa: CASSRDRVSDGYTF
CDR3nt: TGTGCCAGCTCCCGGGACAGGGTTTCGGATGGCTACACCTTC

v_gene: TRBV7-3
d_gene: .
abundance: few
j_gene: TRBJ1-1
CDR3aa: CASGLGTNTEAFF
CDR3nt: TGTGCCAGCGGGCTGGGGACGAACACTGAAGCTTTCTTT

v_gene: TRBV6-1
d_gene: TRBD1
abundance: .
j_gene: TRBJ2-7
CDR3aa: CASSENVGTGGDEQYF
CDR3nt: TGTGCCAGCAGTGAAAACGTCGGGACAGGGGGGGACGAGCAGTACTTC

v_gene: TRBV6-2/TRBV6-3
d_gene: .
abundance: .
j_gene: TRBJ1-5
CDR3aa: CASRDGSQPQHF
CDR3nt: TGTGCCAGCAGAGACGGGAGCCAGCCCCAGCATTTT

v_gene: TRBV5-1
d_gene: .
abundance: .
j_gene: TRBJ2-7
CDR3aa: CASSPIRSSPYEQYF
CDR3nt: TGCGCCAGCAGCCCAATACGGTCCAGTCCCTACGAGCAGTACTTC

v_gene: TRBV6-2/TRBV6-3
d_gene: .
abundance: .
j_gene: TRBJ2-2
CDR3aa: CASSWVTGNTGELFF
CDR3nt: TGTGCCAGCAGTTGGGTGACGGGGAACACCGGGGAGCTGTTTTTT

v_gene: TRBV12-3/TRBV12-4
d_gene: .
abundance: .
j_gene: TRBJ2-2
CDR3aa: CASSLALNTGELFF
CDR3nt: TGTGCCAGCAGTTTAGCCTTGAACACCGGGGAGCTGTTTTTT

v_gene: TRBV4-1
d_gene: .
abundance: .
j_gene: TRBJ2-3
CDR3aa: CASSTFHGTDTQYF
CDR3nt: TGCGCCAGCAGCACCTTTCATGGCACAGATACGCAGTATTTT

v_gene: TRBV18
d_gene: TRBD1
abundance: .
j_gene: TRBJ2-1
CDR3aa: CASSHKISRDSAYNEQFF
CDR3nt: TGTGCCAGCTCACACAAAATAAGCCGGGACAGTGCCTACAATGAGCAGTTCTTC

v_gene: TRBV20-1
d_gene: .
abundance: .
j_gene: TRBJ2-7
CDR3aa: CSVRGHEQYF
CDR3nt: TGCAGTGTTCGGGGACACGAGCAGTACTTC

v_gene: TRBV7-2
d_gene: TRBD2
abundance: few
j_gene: TRBJ2-3
CDR3aa: CASSATGLAGVGDTQYF
CDR3nt: TGTGCCAGCAGCGCCACGGGACTAGCGGGCGTCGGGGATACGCAGTATTTT

v_gene: TRBV15
d_gene: .
abundance: few
j_gene: TRBJ2-7
CDR3aa: CATSRDQAAQYF
CDR3nt: TGTGCCACCAGCAGAGATCAGGCAGCGCAGTACTTC

v_gene: TRBV7-2
d_gene: TRBD2
abundance: .
j_gene: TRBJ2-5
CDR3aa: CASSAIAWRGQETQYF
CDR3nt: TGTGCCAGCAGCGCGATAGCGTGGCGGGGGCAAGAGACCCAGTACTTC

v_gene: TRBV9
d_gene: TRBD1
abundance: .
j_gene: TRBJ1-4
CDR3aa: CASSAPDRGLEKLFF
CDR3nt: TGTGCCAGCAGCGCACCAGACAGGGGGCTTGAAAAACTGTTTTTT

v_gene: TRBV12-3/TRBV12-4
d_gene: .
abundance: few
j_gene: TRBJ1-3
CDR3aa: CASSPPLSGNTIYF
CDR3nt: TGTGCCAGCAGCCCTCCTCTCTCTGGAAACACCATATATTTT

v_gene: TRBV5-1
d_gene: TRBD2
abundance: few
j_gene: TRBJ2-3
CDR3aa: CASSLPPGTSTVATDTQYF
CDR3nt: TGCGCCAGCAGCTTACCCCCCGGGACTAGCACCGTAGCCACAGATACGCAGTATTTT

v_gene: TRBV3-1
d_gene: .
abundance: .
j_gene: TRBJ2-2
CDR3aa: CASTPEGDTGELFF
CDR3nt: TGTGCCAGCACCCCAGAGGGGGACACCGGGGAGCTGTTTTTT

v_gene: TRBV11-2
d_gene: .
abundance: few
j_gene: TRBJ2-7
CDR3aa: CASSRTIRTYEQYF
CDR3nt: TGTGCCAGCAGCCGGACAATCCGCACCTACGAGCAGTACTTC

v_gene: TRBV4-3
d_gene: TRBD1
abundance: few
j_gene: TRBJ2-7
CDR3aa: CASSQHLYPTGLPYEQYF
CDR3nt: TGCGCCAGCAGCCAGCACCTATACCCGACAGGGCTGCCCTACGAGCAGTACTTC

v_gene: TRBV3-1
d_gene: TRBD1
abundance: .
j_gene: TRBJ1-6
CDR3aa: CASSRGQGGSPLHF
CDR3nt: TGTGCCAGCAGCCGCGGACAGGGAGGTTCACCCCTCCACTTT

v_gene: TRBV7-9
d_gene: TRBD2
abundance: .
j_gene: TRBJ2-3
CDR3aa: CASSFLAGARTDTQYF
CDR3nt: TGTGCCAGCAGCTTCCTAGCGGGGGCCCGCACAGATACGCAGTATTTT

v_gene: TRBV20-1
d_gene: TRBD1
abundance: .
j_gene: TRBJ1-4
CDR3aa: CSARIGDRASLTNEKLFF
CDR3nt: TGCAGTGCTAGGATCGGGGACAGGGCGTCGCTCACTAATGAAAAACTGTTTTTT

v_gene: TRBV4-1
d_gene: .
abundance: many
j_gene: TRBJ2-1
CDR3aa: CASRALDGYPEQFF
CDR3nt: TGCGCCAGCAGGGCACTAGACGGTTATCCTGAGCAGTTCTTC

v_gene: TRBV12-3/TRBV12-4
d_gene: .
abundance: .
j_gene: TRBJ1-4
CDR3aa: CASSFGTGGEKLFF
CDR3nt: TGTGCCAGCAGTTTCGGGACGGGGGGTGAAAAACTGTTTTTT

v_gene: TRBV18
d_gene: TRBD1
abundance: many
j_gene: TRBJ1-5
CDR3aa: CASSPDRGGNQPQHF
CDR3nt: TGTGCCAGCTCACCAGACAGGGGCGGCAATCAGCCCCAGCATTTT

v_gene: TRBV7-2
d_gene: .
abundance: few
j_gene: TRBJ1-5
CDR3aa: CASSASGNSNQPQHF
CDR3nt: TGTGCCAGCAGCGCCTCGGGGAATAGCAATCAGCCCCAGCATTTT

v_gene: TRBV4-1
d_gene: .
abundance: .
j_gene: TRBJ1-2
CDR3aa: CASSQRDGFSYGYTF
CDR3nt: TGCGCCAGCAGCCAACGGGACGGCTTTTCCTATGGCTACACCTTC

v_gene: TRBV2
d_gene: .
abundance: .
j_gene: TRBJ2-7
CDR3aa: CASSGGFHLPSYEQYF
CDR3nt: TGTGCCAGCAGTGGGGGGTTCCACTTACCCTCCTACGAGCAGTACTTC

v_gene: TRBV6-4
d_gene: TRBD2
abundance: .
j_gene: TRBJ2-2
CDR3aa: CASSSTVGGSGELFF
CDR3nt: TGTGCCAGCAGTTCGACTGTCGGGGGGTCCGGGGAGCTGTTTTTT

v_gene: TRBV15
d_gene: .
abundance: .
j_gene: TRBJ2-1
CDR3aa: CATSSSEPSYNEQFF
CDR3nt: TGTGCCACCAGCAGCTCTGAGCCCTCCTACAATGAGCAGTTCTTC

v_gene: TRBV4-1
d_gene: .
abundance: .
j_gene: TRBJ2-2
CDR3aa: CASSQSREPGELFF
CDR3nt: TGCGCCAGCAGCCAAAGTCGGGAGCCCGGGGAGCTGTTTTTT

v_gene: TRBV7-9
d_gene: .
abundance: .
j_gene: TRBJ2-5
CDR3aa: CASSDGTQYF
CDR3nt: TGTGCCAGCAGCGATGGGACCCAGTACTTC

v_gene: TRBV6-2/TRBV6-3
d_gene: .
abundance: .
j_gene: TRBJ1-2
CDR3aa: CASMLAGPGGYTF
CDR3nt: TGTGCCAGCATGCTCGCAGGGCCAGGTGGCTACACCTTC